Listed below are T cell receptor beta chains from one sample, sequenced in a study of blood T cells in healthy people across ages. TCRdb called the 5' RACE reads again in MiXCR, with one record for every CDR3 protein. The data show more than 600,000 distinct CDR3 sequences, with roughly 25% seen just once and under 9.5% held by the top ten. The sample was also linked to a second study, of T cells of mothers and their children.

The sequencing input was blood. The receptors here all came from a boy aged 5-17 years in good health. Each CDR3 is given with its conserved first and last residue. A D gene is named only where the DNA matches it firmly. Rows may omit the clone size; those that give it use once, few, many or a size class.

NA	TRBV10-2	NA	TRBJ2-3	CASSESGRGPTDTQYF	TGCGCCAGCAGTGAGTCGGGGAGAGGTCCCACAGATACGCAGTATTTT
NA	TRBV2	TRBD1	TRBJ2-4	CASSSRDRVFVAKNIQYF	TGTGCCAGCAGTAGCCGGGACAGGGTTTTCGTGGCCAAAAACATTCAGTACTTC
NA	TRBV4-2	TRBD1	TRBJ2-3	CASSQLPTGSDTQYF	TGTGCCAGCAGCCAACTTCCGACAGGGTCGGATACGCAGTATTTT
few	TRBV12-3/TRBV12-4	TRBD1	TRBJ1-5	CASSLEDRVNQPQHF	TGTGCCAGCAGCCTAGAGGACAGGGTCAATCAGCCCCAGCATTTT
few	TRBV7-3	NA	TRBJ1-2	CASRHGYTF	TGTGCCAGCAGGCACGGCTACACCTTC
few	TRBV28	NA	TRBJ1-2	CAIATGYNYGYTF	TGTGCCATTGCCACAGGGTACAACTATGGCTACACCTTC
NA	TRBV4-1	TRBD1	TRBJ1-5	CASSQTQGAAQPQHF	TGCGCCAGCAGCCAAACACAGGGGGCGGCTCAGCCCCAGCATTTT
few	TRBV5-1	NA	TRBJ1-1	CASSLRGQGLGNAEAFF	TGCGCCAGCAGCTTAAGGGGACAAGGGCTAGGGAACGCTGAAGCTTTCTTT
few	TRBV12-3/TRBV12-4	NA	TRBJ2-5	CASSPPWGRGKETQYF	TGTGCCAGCAGCCCTCCTTGGGGGCGGGGGAAAGAGACCCAGTACTTC
NA	TRBV7-6	NA	TRBJ1-1	CASTSGTMNTEAFF	TGTGCCAGCACGTCCGGTACAATGAACACTGAAGCTTTCTTT
NA	TRBV7-9	NA	TRBJ2-1	CASSLEHTGSYDEQFF	TGTGCCAGCAGCTTAGAGCATACAGGGTCCTACGATGAGCAGTTCTTC
NA	TRBV12-3/TRBV12-4	TRBD2	TRBJ2-5	CASAPSGTGETQYF	TGTGCCAGCGCCCCAAGCGGGACGGGAGAGACCCAGTACTTC
NA	TRBV28	NA	TRBJ2-6	CASSPRGPGANVLTF	TGTGCCAGCAGTCCGCGGGGGCCTGGGGCCAACGTCCTGACTTTC
NA	TRBV20-1	NA	TRBJ2-3	CSARVRSSTDTQYF	TGCAGTGCTAGAGTTAGGTCAAGCACAGATACGCAGTATTTT
NA	TRBV27	NA	TRBJ2-5	CASSLGRTVQETQYF	TGTGCCAGCAGTTTGGGTAGGACCGTCCAAGAGACCCAGTACTTC
NA	TRBV4-3	NA	TRBJ1-2	CASSQEGGAGGYTF	TGCGCCAGCAGCCAAGAGGGAGGGGCTGGTGGCTACACCTTC
few	TRBV29-1	TRBD1	TRBJ2-5	CSVEPGQGETQYF	TGCAGCGTTGAACCCGGACAGGGGGAGACCCAGTACTTC
NA	TRBV20-1	NA	TRBJ2-7	CSARPLRGAHEQYF	TGCAGTGCTAGACCCCTAAGGGGGGCCCACGAGCAGTACTTC
few	TRBV27	TRBD1	TRBJ2-2	CASSITGVAGELFF	TGTGCCAGCAGTATAACAGGGGTGGCCGGGGAGCTGTTTTTT
NA	TRBV2	NA	TRBJ2-7	CASSDGRNYEQYF	TGTGCCAGCAGTGACGGCAGAAACTACGAGCAGTACTTC
few	TRBV29-1	NA	TRBJ2-6	CSVELGSGANVLTF	TGCAGCGTTGAATTGGGATCCGGGGCCAACGTCCTGACTTTC
NA	TRBV29-1	NA	TRBJ2-1	CSVVTNEQFF	TGCAGCGTTGTGACTAACGAGCAGTTCTTC
few	TRBV6-5	NA	TRBJ2-1	CASSDSERAPFHEQFF	TGTGCCAGCAGTGACTCGGAGAGGGCCCCTTTCCATGAGCAGTTCTTC
NA	TRBV6-5	TRBD2	TRBJ2-5	CASRPELASETQYF	TGTGCCAGCAGACCCGAACTAGCGAGTGAGACCCAGTACTTC
few	TRBV6-6	NA	TRBJ2-7	CASTFTTSSYEQYF	TGTGCCAGCACCTTTACAACTAGCTCCTACGAGCAGTACTTC
NA	TRBV28	NA	TRBJ1-2	CASSFPSGLGEEGGYTF	TGTGCCAGCAGTTTCCCGTCAGGATTAGGGGAAGAAGGTGGCTACACCTTC
few	TRBV6-5	TRBD2	TRBJ2-7	CASRSTSGSYYEQYF	TGTGCCAGCAGGTCGACTAGCGGGAGCTACTACGAGCAGTACTTC
few	TRBV20-1	TRBD2	TRBJ2-1	CSAFSGRRDNEQFF	TGCAGTGCTTTTAGCGGGAGAAGGGACAATGAGCAGTTCTTC
few	TRBV7-3	NA	TRBJ2-2	CASSLLGQHTGELFF	TGTGCCAGCAGCTTACTAGGGCAGCACACCGGGGAGCTGTTTTTT
few	TRBV6-2/TRBV6-3	NA	TRBJ1-2	CASSYWDIGYTF	TGTGCCAGCAGTTACTGGGATATCGGCTACACCTTC
NA	TRBV20-1	TRBD1	TRBJ2-5	CSARVAGGETQYF	TGCAGTGCTAGAGTCGCAGGGGGAGAGACCCAGTACTTC
few	TRBV29-1	NA	TRBJ1-2	CSVDGREIHGYTF	TGCAGCGTTGATGGGAGAGAAATACATGGCTACACCTTC
few	TRBV12-3/TRBV12-4	TRBD2	TRBJ2-3	CASSLLGTSSTDTQYF	TGTGCCAGCAGTTTATTAGGGACTAGCAGCACAGATACGCAGTATTTT
few	TRBV7-9	TRBD2	TRBJ2-1	CASSSSSAGGREQFF	TGTGCCAGCAGCTCCAGCTCAGCGGGAGGCAGAGAGCAGTTCTTC
few	TRBV14	NA	TRBJ2-1	CASSQVYRGLSYNEQFF	TGTGCCAGCAGCCAAGTGTATCGGGGCTTAAGCTACAATGAGCAGTTCTTC
few	TRBV10-2	NA	TRBJ1-5	CASSESRNSGQPQHF	TGCGCCAGCAGTGAGTCGAGGAACAGTGGGCAGCCCCAGCATTTT
NA	TRBV20-1	NA	TRBJ2-3	CSATSATDTQYF	TGCAGTGCTACCAGCGCCACAGATACGCAGTATTTT
few	TRBV5-5	NA	TRBJ2-7	CASSLRGGLTYEQYF	TGTGCCAGCAGCTTGAGAGGGGGGTTGACCTACGAGCAGTACTTC
few	TRBV28	NA	TRBJ1-4	CASSIALEKLFF	TGTGCCAGCAGTATAGCCCTTGAAAAACTGTTTTTT
NA	TRBV29-1	TRBD1	TRBJ2-1	CSVGPQGSNEQFF	TGCAGCGTTGGGCCACAGGGGTCTAATGAGCAGTTCTTC
NA	TRBV2	NA	TRBJ2-7	CASNGLDEQYF	TGTGCCAGCAACGGTTTGGACGAGCAGTACTTC
NA	TRBV5-5	NA	TRBJ1-3	CASSRTTLSGGNTIYF	TGTGCCAGCAGCCGAACCACTTTGAGTGGGGGAAACACCATATATTTT
NA	TRBV5-5	NA	TRBJ1-6	CASSLDRTYSPLHF	TGTGCCAGCAGCTTGGACAGAACATACTCACCCCTCCACTTT
few	TRBV6-5	NA	TRBJ2-7	CASRGGTYEQYF	TGTGCCAGCAGGGGCGGCACCTACGAGCAGTACTTC
NA	TRBV5-1	NA	TRBJ2-3	CARKGQYRGGTVVDTQYF	TGCGCCAGGAAGGGACAGTACAGGGGGGGTACCGTCGTGGATACGCAGTATTTT
NA	TRBV2	TRBD1	TRBJ1-4	CASSGGQSNEKLFF	TGTGCCAGCAGTGGGGGACAGAGTAATGAAAAACTGTTTTTT
few	TRBV15	NA	TRBJ1-2	CATSSSHYGYTF	TGTGCCACCAGCAGCTCCCACTATGGCTACACCTTC
NA	TRBV10-3	NA	TRBJ2-1	CAISGFREGEQFF	TGTGCCATCAGTGGCTTCCGGGAAGGTGAGCAGTTCTTC
few	TRBV20-1	NA	TRBJ2-3	CSATNPWGPSGDTQYF	TGCAGTGCTACCAACCCATGGGGGCCATCTGGAGATACGCAGTATTTT
few	TRBV29-1	NA	TRBJ2-7	CSALRVGFDEQYF	TGCAGCGCCCTTCGCGTGGGCTTCGACGAGCAGTACTTC
few	TRBV6-2/TRBV6-3	NA	TRBJ2-7	CASTQFRAPSYEQYF	TGTGCCAGCACCCAATTCCGGGCTCCCTCCTACGAGCAGTACTTC
NA	TRBV14	NA	TRBJ1-2	CASSQKTGKFNYGYTF	TGTGCCAGCAGCCAGAAAACAGGGAAATTCAACTATGGCTACACCTTC
NA	TRBV7-8	TRBD1	TRBJ2-2	CASSLADRVWANTGELFF	TGTGCCAGCAGCTTAGCTGACAGGGTTTGGGCGAACACCGGGGAGCTGTTTTTT
NA	TRBV6-2/TRBV6-3	NA	TRBJ1-5	CASTQGFNQPQHF	TGTGCCAGTACCCAGGGATTTAATCAGCCCCAGCATTTT
NA	TRBV6-5	NA	TRBJ1-2	CASTLRLTGSYGYTF	TGTGCCAGCACTCTAAGATTGACAGGATCCTATGGCTACACCTTC
many	TRBV12-3/TRBV12-4	NA	TRBJ2-5	CASSQDFSQYF	TGTGCCAGCAGCCAAGACTTCTCCCAGTACTTC
NA	TRBV29-1	TRBD2	TRBJ2-5	CSGTSGTQETQYF	TGCAGCGGAACTAGCGGGACACAAGAGACCCAGTACTTC
NA	TRBV4-2	TRBD2	TRBJ2-7	CASSQTPRLAGGGVHEQYF	TGTGCCAGCAGCCAAACCCCCCGGCTAGCGGGAGGGGGGGTCCACGAGCAGTACTTC
NA	TRBV28	NA	TRBJ1-1	CASTPRAVRTEAFF	TGTGCCAGCACCCCGAGGGCTGTTAGGACTGAAGCTTTCTTT